This T cell receptor (beta chain) is from a study of blood T cells in healthy people across ages. Trimming stripped 7 bases from V and 0 bases from J, with 13 bases between. CDR1 and CDR2 (germline): MGHRA, YSYEKL. This CDR3 is 15 amino acids long. Drawn from each donor were ten milliliters of peripheral blood. A second 7 to 11 cycle PCR used barcoded and J-beta primers. A single record per CDR3 protein comes from TCRdb applying MiXCR to the 5' RACE reads. The repertoire holds about 780,000 distinct CDR3 sequences, more than 25% seen once, with about 2.9% in the top ten. This clonotype was observed a few times. This same sample was also part of a study on T cells of mothers and their children.

The sequenced sample consisted of blood. The rearrangement uses TRBV4-1 and TRBJ2-1; D gene ambiguous. The clonotype was recovered from a boy aged 10-17 years in good health. As DNA, the CDR3 is TGCGCCAGCATCCCTTCCATTAGCTCCTACAATGAGCAGTTCTTC. Translation gives CASIPSISSYNEQFF.